One TCR beta chain is described in this entry. The antigen is unknown. This sample is part of a study of early T cells in non-severe SARS-CoV-2 infection. About the research overall: Chains stayed unpaired after sequencing of bulk RNA from unsorted whole blood.

Overall study results and limits: Matching against VDJdb likely underestimated virus-specific expansions, favoring anti-spike CD8.

Germline-derived CDR1 and CDR2 are KGHDR and SFDVKD. Trimming at V came to 2 bases and at J to 6 bases, leaving 9 bases not matched to a gene. The CDR3 runs to 17 residues. As part of library construction, unique molecular identifiers were attached to individual cDNA molecules. TCRdb re-analysed the 5' RACE reads in MiXCR, keeping a single row per CDR3 protein. Of some 39,000 distinct CDR3 sequences listed, roughly 4.2% are singletons. Specimen: whole blood. V and J are TRBV24-1 and TRBJ2-3; the match to TRBD2 covers 11 bases. The sequence was collected from an adult who was a healthcare worker with PCR-confirmed SARS-CoV-2 infection or an uninfected control (not recorded which). In nucleotides, the CDR3 is TGTGCCACCAGTGATTCCATAGCGGGAGGGCCAAGGGATACGCAGTATTTT. This encodes CATSDSIAGGPRDTQYF.